A selection of T cell receptor beta chains follows, all from one sample in a study of T cell responses to AZD1222 COVID-19 vaccine. Clones were read by immunoSEQ multiplex PCR, and TCRdb kept only the in-frame ones, dropping some. The sample has about 190,000 clones, approximately 92% seen once; the top ten hold 1% to 1.5%. This sample comprised peripheral blood, obtained on day 0 of AZD1222 vaccination. These receptors were collected from an adult in good health. CDR3s include the opening cysteine and the closing phenylalanine or tryptophan. The order of the fields is D gene, V gene, clone size, J gene, CDR3 DNA, CDR3 protein. A D gene is named only where the DNA matches it firmly. A row's size may be missing; if present it is once, few, many or a size class.

D gene: TRBD2; V gene: TRBV6-4; clone size: -; J gene: TRBJ2-3; CDR3 DNA: TGTGCCAGCGCCCAGGTGGCGGGGGGGAGATCAGATACGCAGTATTTT; CDR3 protein: CASAQVAGGRSDTQYF
D gene: -; V gene: TRBV30; clone size: -; J gene: TRBJ1-1; CDR3 DNA: TGTGCCTGGAGAAGCCTTTTGAACACTGAAGCTTTCTTT; CDR3 protein: CAWRSLLNTEAFF
D gene: TRBD1; V gene: TRBV5-1; clone size: -; J gene: TRBJ2-3; CDR3 DNA: TGCGCCAGCAGCTATGACAGGGTTCCTAGCACAGATACGCAGTATTTT; CDR3 protein: CASSYDRVPSTDTQYF
D gene: -; V gene: TRBV7-3; clone size: -; J gene: TRBJ1-6; CDR3 DNA: TGTGCCAGCAGCTCTGGACAGAGCAATTCACCCCTCCACTTT; CDR3 protein: CASSSGQSNSPLHF
D gene: -; V gene: TRBV7-9; clone size: -; J gene: TRBJ1-1; CDR3 DNA: TGTGCCAGCAGCTCGACGCAGGGGACTGAAGCTTTCTTT; CDR3 protein: CASSSTQGTEAFF
D gene: TRBD1; V gene: TRBV4-1; clone size: -; J gene: TRBJ1-2; CDR3 DNA: TGCGCCAGCAGCCATGGGGACAGGGGGCTTTTGTATGGCTACACCTTC; CDR3 protein: CASSHGDRGLLYGYTF
D gene: TRBD1; V gene: TRBV19; clone size: -; J gene: TRBJ1-1; CDR3 DNA: TGTGCCAGTAGTATAAAACAGGGGGCGAATGAAGCTTTCTTT; CDR3 protein: CASSIKQGANEAFF
D gene: -; V gene: TRBV10-3; clone size: -; J gene: TRBJ2-6; CDR3 DNA: TGTGCCATAACAGGGACAGGGGCCAACGTCCTGACTTTC; CDR3 protein: CAITGTGANVLTF
D gene: TRBD2; V gene: TRBV5-1; clone size: -; J gene: TRBJ2-7; CDR3 DNA: TGCGCCAGCAGCGGACTAGCGGGGGGGCGTGAGCAGTACTTC; CDR3 protein: CASSGLAGGREQYF
D gene: -; V gene: TRBV2; clone size: once; J gene: TRBJ1-1; CDR3 DNA: TGTGCCAGCAGTTTAGACAGCCAAAACACTGAAGCTTTCTTT; CDR3 protein: CASSLDSQNTEAFF
D gene: TRBD1; V gene: TRBV4-2; clone size: -; J gene: TRBJ1-2; CDR3 DNA: TGTGCCAGCAGCCAACCACCCGGACAGGGGGCTAATGACTATGGCTACACCTTC; CDR3 protein: CASSQPPGQGANDYGYTF
D gene: -; V gene: TRBV27; clone size: -; J gene: TRBJ2-6; CDR3 DNA: TGTGCCAGCAGTTTATCCCGGGCCGGGGCCAACGTCCTGACTTTC; CDR3 protein: CASSLSRAGANVLTF
D gene: -; V gene: TRBV5-3; clone size: -; J gene: TRBJ2-2; CDR3 DNA: TGTGCCGATGGGTTGAGGTGGGCGGCGAACACCGGGGAGCTGTTTTTT; CDR3 protein: CADGLRWAANTGELFF
D gene: TRBD1; V gene: TRBV5-1; clone size: -; J gene: TRBJ1-6; CDR3 DNA: TGCGCCAGCGGACTGGGACAGGGAGGGTCACCCCTCCACTTT; CDR3 protein: CASGLGQGGSPLHF
D gene: -; V gene: TRBV23-1; clone size: -; J gene: TRBJ1-3; CDR3 DNA: TGCGCCAGCAGTCATTCCTCTGGATTGCGTGACACCATATATTTT; CDR3 protein: CASSHSSGLRDTIYF
D gene: -; V gene: TRBV18; clone size: once; J gene: TRBJ1-3; CDR3 DNA: TGTGCCAGCTCACCGCAGAAAGACAGTATAGGAAACACCATATATTTT; CDR3 protein: CASSPQKDSIGNTIYF
D gene: -; V gene: TRBV29-1; clone size: -; J gene: TRBJ2-1; CDR3 DNA: TGCAGCGTACGGCGGAACTACAATGAGCAGTTCTTC; CDR3 protein: CSVRRNYNEQFF
D gene: -; V gene: TRBV6-5; clone size: -; J gene: TRBJ2-3; CDR3 DNA: TGTGCCAGCAGTTACTACAGGGAAGATACGCAGTATTTT; CDR3 protein: CASSYYREDTQYF
D gene: TRBD1; V gene: TRBV29-1; clone size: -; J gene: TRBJ1-1; CDR3 DNA: TGCAGCGTGACGGGACAGGGCTTCACTGAAGCTTTCTTT; CDR3 protein: CSVTGQGFTEAFF
D gene: -; V gene: TRBV6-2/TRBV6-3; clone size: -; J gene: TRBJ1-5; CDR3 DNA: TGTGCCAGCAGTTACTATAGGGAGAGTAGGGGCAATCAGCCCCAGCATTTT; CDR3 protein: CASSYYRESRGNQPQHF
D gene: TRBD1; V gene: TRBV12-5; clone size: -; J gene: TRBJ2-2; CDR3 DNA: TGTGCTAGTGGTTCAAGACAGGGAAACACCGGGGAGCTGTTTTTT; CDR3 protein: CASGSRQGNTGELFF
D gene: TRBD1; V gene: TRBV7-3; clone size: -; J gene: TRBJ2-7; CDR3 DNA: TGTGCCAGCAGCTCACAACCGGGACAGGGTAAGGGTGAGCAGTACTTC; CDR3 protein: CASSSQPGQGKGEQYF
D gene: -; V gene: TRBV7-2; clone size: -; J gene: TRBJ1-6; CDR3 DNA: TGTGCCAGCAGCTTAGCAGGCGCCTGGGGGCATTCACCCCTCCACTTT; CDR3 protein: CASSLAGAWGHSPLHF
D gene: -; V gene: TRBV2; clone size: -; J gene: TRBJ2-7; CDR3 DNA: TGTGCCAGCAGTGCCCCCGGTTTGGGGGAAGTGAACGGGCAGTACTTC; CDR3 protein: CASSAPGLGEVNGQYF
D gene: -; V gene: TRBV7-2; clone size: -; J gene: TRBJ2-3; CDR3 DNA: TGTGCCAGCAGCCCGGGGACCGGACTAACAGGCACAGATACGCAGTATTTT; CDR3 protein: CASSPGTGLTGTDTQYF
D gene: -; V gene: TRBV29-1; clone size: -; J gene: TRBJ1-1; CDR3 DNA: TGCAGCGCACAGGGCTGGATGAACACTGAAGCTTTCTTT; CDR3 protein: CSAQGWMNTEAFF
D gene: -; V gene: TRBV6-2/TRBV6-3; clone size: -; J gene: TRBJ1-5; CDR3 DNA: TGTGCCAGCAGCAACGAGATAGGCACTCAGCCCCAGCATTTT; CDR3 protein: CASSNEIGTQPQHF
D gene: -; V gene: TRBV7-9; clone size: -; J gene: TRBJ1-6; CDR3 DNA: TGTGCCAGCAGCGACCTGGGGGGTGTGGAGTATAATTCACCCCTCCACTTT; CDR3 protein: CASSDLGGVEYNSPLHF
D gene: TRBD1; V gene: TRBV10-3; clone size: -; J gene: TRBJ1-4; CDR3 DNA: TGTGCCGTCAAAGCAGGGACAGGCGGTGAAAAACTGTTTTTT; CDR3 protein: CAVKAGTGGEKLFF
D gene: -; V gene: TRBV7-9; clone size: -; J gene: TRBJ1-3; CDR3 DNA: TGTGCCAGCAGCTTAGGGCAGAACTCTGGAAACACCATATATTTT; CDR3 protein: CASSLGQNSGNTIYF
D gene: -; V gene: TRBV27; clone size: -; J gene: TRBJ1-1; CDR3 DNA: TGTGCCAGCAGCTCAATGACTGAAGCTTTCTTT; CDR3 protein: CASSSMTEAFF
D gene: -; V gene: TRBV7-3; clone size: few; J gene: TRBJ1-5; CDR3 DNA: TGTGCCAGCAGCTTAGAGCTCAATCAGCCCCAGCATTTT; CDR3 protein: CASSLELNQPQHF
D gene: -; V gene: TRBV24-1; clone size: -; J gene: TRBJ1-5; CDR3 DNA: TGTGCCACCAGTGCGGGCGGGGGAATAAATCAGCCCCAGCATTTT; CDR3 protein: CATSAGGGINQPQHF
D gene: -; V gene: TRBV28; clone size: -; J gene: TRBJ1-1; CDR3 DNA: TGTGCCAGCAGTCGGGGGCCGACGAACACTGAAGCTTTCTTT; CDR3 protein: CASSRGPTNTEAFF
D gene: TRBD1; V gene: TRBV9; clone size: once; J gene: TRBJ1-3; CDR3 DNA: TGTGCCAGCAGCGTAAATGGAGGACAGGGGAGCGGAAACACCATATATTTT; CDR3 protein: CASSVNGGQGSGNTIYF
D gene: -; V gene: TRBV4-3; clone size: -; J gene: TRBJ1-4; CDR3 DNA: TGCGCCAGCAGCCAAGATTACGGTTATGAAAAACTGTTTTTT; CDR3 protein: CASSQDYGYEKLFF
D gene: TRBD1; V gene: TRBV27; clone size: -; J gene: TRBJ1-1; CDR3 DNA: TGTGCCAGCAGTGCCGGGACAGCGAACACTGAAGCTTTCTTT; CDR3 protein: CASSAGTANTEAFF
D gene: -; V gene: TRBV2; clone size: -; J gene: TRBJ2-3; CDR3 DNA: TGTGCCGGAAGCAAGACGGACAACACAGATACGCAGTATTTT; CDR3 protein: CAGSKTDNTDTQYF
D gene: -; V gene: TRBV2; clone size: -; J gene: TRBJ2-1; CDR3 DNA: TGTGCCAGCGAGACTTTTAATGAGCAGTTCTTC; CDR3 protein: CASETFNEQFF
D gene: -; V gene: TRBV7-8; clone size: -; J gene: TRBJ2-2; CDR3 DNA: TGTGCCAGCAGCTTAGTGGTCAGCCTACACACCGGGGAGCTGTTTTTT; CDR3 protein: CASSLVVSLHTGELFF
D gene: -; V gene: TRBV7-2; clone size: -; J gene: TRBJ1-1; CDR3 DNA: TGTGCCAGCAGCTTTCACCATAGGGCTAACACTGAAGCTTTCTTT; CDR3 protein: CASSFHHRANTEAFF
D gene: TRBD1; V gene: TRBV5-1; clone size: -; J gene: TRBJ1-3; CDR3 DNA: TGCGCCAGCAGCTTGGACCCGGGACAGGGAGGAAACACCATATATTTT; CDR3 protein: CASSLDPGQGGNTIYF
D gene: -; V gene: TRBV4-1; clone size: -; J gene: TRBJ1-6; CDR3 DNA: TGCGCCAGCAGCGGAGGAGCCTCCTATAATTCACCCCTCCACTTT; CDR3 protein: CASSGGASYNSPLHF
D gene: TRBD2; V gene: TRBV5-1; clone size: -; J gene: TRBJ2-5; CDR3 DNA: TGCGCCAGCAGGCGCCAGACTAGCGGGGGGCCGGAGACCCAGTACTTC; CDR3 protein: CASRRQTSGGPETQYF
D gene: TRBD1; V gene: TRBV4-3; clone size: -; J gene: TRBJ1-2; CDR3 DNA: TGCGCCAGCAGCCAAGACGATTTCGGCAGGGGGGTCTATGGCTACACCTTC; CDR3 protein: CASSQDDFGRGVYGYTF
D gene: TRBD1; V gene: TRBV5-6; clone size: once; J gene: TRBJ1-5; CDR3 DNA: TGTGCCAGCAGCTCCGACAGGGGGCGCGGCAATCAGCCCCAGCATTTT; CDR3 protein: CASSSDRGRGNQPQHF
D gene: -; V gene: TRBV30; clone size: -; J gene: TRBJ2-2; CDR3 DNA: TGTGCCTGGAGGAGTGAAACGAACACCGGGGAGCTGTTTTTT; CDR3 protein: CAWRSETNTGELFF